Each of the 29 T cell receptor delta chains below was sequenced from the same sample in a study of Vδ1+ human thymocytes. General study findings and limits: In the thymus, TRG and TRD repertoires looked highly polyclonal with Gaussian CDR3 lengths.

The antigens for these receptors are not known. Extracted RNA was reverse transcribed into cDNA. CDR3 amplicons came from multiplex PCR with pooled V-gene forward and constant-region reverse primers. TCRdb reran clone calling via CATT on the multiplex PCR reads. The table has about 55,000 delta-chain clones, less than 20% seen once. Sequenced sample: Vdelta1+ gamma-delta thymocytes from the thymus. Stated subset: FACS-sorted CD3+ TCRalphabeta- TCRVdelta1+ TCRVdelta2- thymocytes. The source of these receptors is a boy less than two years old who had congenital heart surgery.

Only a few counts were recorded for this clone. This rearrangement joins TRDV1 to TRDJ1; 8 bases align to TRDD3. The CDR3 loop spans 21 amino acids. V was clipped by 3 bases and J by 0 bases; unmatched bases: 21. In germline, CDR1 is TSWWSYY, CDR2 QGS. For the CDR3, the DNA is TGTGCTCTTGGGGACTCTTCCCCGAGGCCTATACTGGGGGGGTACACCGATAAACTCATCTTT. Its protein product is CALGDSSPRPILGGYTDKLIF.

This clone turned up a few times. The rearrangement uses TRDV1 and TRDJ1; D tentatively reads TRDD2 or TRDD3 (5 bases each). The V end was cut by 0 bases, the J end by 3 bases, with 23 bases between. The CDR3 totals 19 residues. Germline V gene lookup returns CDR1 TSWWSYY and CDR2 QGS. The CDR3 bases are TGTGCTCTTGGGGAACTTACCTACCAAAAGGGGGGTGAAGCCGATAAACTCATCTTT. Its protein is CALGELTYQKGGEADKLIF.

V gene TRDV1 combines with J gene TRDJ1; 7 nucleotides agree with TRDD3. The CDR3 has 19 residues. CDR1 and CDR2 from the germline V gene are TSWWSYY and QGS. After removal of 0 bases from V and 8 bases from J, the junction contained 21 bases not matched to a gene. In DNA, the CDR3 is TGTGCTCTTGGGGAACTAGTTTACGGAATTAGGGGGATGGTTCGAAAACTCATCTTT. Translated: CALGELVYGIRGMVRKLIF.

The chain joins TRDV1 to TRDJ1; D perhaps matches TRDD3 (6 bases). CDR1 and CDR2 (germline): TSWWSYY, QGS. The CDR3 covers 20 residues. V was shortened by 0 bases and J by 0 bases, with 23 bases between the two germline ends. Here the CDR3 reads CALGELWPHWLGKNTDKLIF. CDR3 sequence (DNA): TGTGCTCTTGGGGAACTTTGGCCCCATTGGCTGGGGAAGAACACCGATAAACTCATCTTT.

The genes are TRDV1 and TRDJ1, with 8 bases that match TRDD3. The trim removed 0 bases at V and 1 base at J, leaving 13 bases unmatched. Germline V gene sequence: CDR1 TSWWSYY, CDR2 QGS. The CDR3 spans 19 residues. The CDR3 reads CALGELHRDTRRVTDKLIF. The CDR3 region has the DNA TGTGCTCTTGGGGAACTCCATAGGGATACGCGGAGGGTCACCGATAAACTCATCTTT.

The genes are TRDV1 and TRDJ1, with TRDD3 identical over 13 bases. The CDR3 extends over 18 amino acids. Losses at the gene ends were 0 bases for V and 4 bases for J; bases not matched to a gene: 8. In germline, CDR1 is TSWWSYY, CDR2 QGS. The CDR3 loop reads CALGELCTGGYGGDKLIF. The CDR3 nucleotides are TGTGCTCTTGGGGAACTATGTACTGGGGGATACGGGGGCGATAAACTCATCTTT.

This rearrangement joins TRDV1 to TRDJ1, with 11 bases identical to TRDD3. Germline-derived CDR1 and CDR2 are TSWWSYY and QGS. This CDR3 has 21 amino acids. V dropped 4 bases and J dropped 3; count of bases not matched to a gene: 22. The CDR3 protein is CALGVTPSHRLGDNHPDKLIF. CDR3 coding DNA: TGTGCTCTTGGGGTCACTCCTTCCCACAGACTGGGGGATAATCACCCCGATAAACTCATCTTT.

This clone was observed a handful of times. The rearrangement links TRDV1 to TRDJ1; a possible D gene is TRDD3 (5 bases). CDR1 is TSWWSYY and CDR2 is QGS in the germline V gene. V was pared by 0 bases and J by 0 bases, with 29 bases between. The CDR3 totals 22 residues. CDR3 region: CALGELDALIRRLDQYTDKLIF. CDR3 coding DNA: TGTGCTCTTGGGGAACTAGACGCCCTCATAAGGCGACTGGATCAGTACACCGATAAACTCATCTTT.

The rearrangement links TRDV1 to TRDJ1; 13 nucleotides agree with TRDD3. Germline trimming cut 2 bases from V and 0 bases from J; bases unmatched to any gene: 21. The V gene's germline CDR1 is TSWWSYY and CDR2 QGS. The CDR3 has 23 amino acids. The CDR3 DNA sequence: TGTGCTCTTGGGGAAAGGTCCTACTCCTGTATACTGGGGGATACGTCATACACCGATAAACTCATCTTT. Its translation is CALGERSYSCILGDTSYTDKLIF.

The chain combines TRDV1 with TRDJ1; 8 bases are a match to TRDD3. Losses at the gene ends were 6 bases for V and 0 bases for J; bases not matched to a gene: 15. This CDR3 contains 18 residues. Germline CDR1 and CDR2: TSWWSYY and QGS. The CDR3 reads CALGEGIPFLEYTDKLIF. The CDR3 DNA reads TGTGCTCTTGGAGAGGGGATACCATTTCTAGAATACACCGATAAACTCATCTTT.

This chain joins TRDV1 and TRDJ1; D gene ambiguous. The CDR3 extends over 19 amino acids. V was clipped by 5 bases and J by 0 bases, with 25 bases between them. CDR1 and CDR2 (germline): TSWWSYY, QGS. The CDR3 loop is CALGPGTCARRAYTDKLIF. The CDR3 region has the DNA TGTGCTCTTGGGCCTGGAACCTGTGCGAGGAGAGCCTACACCGATAAACTCATCTTT.

This clone was recorded a few times. The V call is TRDV1, the J call TRDJ1; TRDD3 aligns across 8 bases. Germline V gene data show CDR1 as TSWWSYY and CDR2 as QGS. The CDR3 is 18 amino acids. V gave up 4 bases and J gave up 0 bases; unmatched junction bases: 13. DNA of the CDR3: TGTGCTCTTGGGGGGGACCCTACTGGGGGTTCGTACACCGATAAACTCATCTTT. Translation: CALGGDPTGGSYTDKLIF.

This clone came up a few times. This chain connects TRDV1 to TRDJ1, with TRDD2 matching over 9 bases. The CDR3 spans 23 residues. Per the germline V gene, CDR1 is TSWWSYY and CDR2 is QGS. With V trimmed by 0 bases and J by 2 bases, 25 bases remained unmatched. CDR3 protein: CALGELLPTPWLGTGGGTDKLIF. For the CDR3, the DNA is TGTGCTCTTGGGGAACTCCTTCCTACTCCCTGGCTGGGGACCGGGGGGGGAACCGATAAACTCATCTTT.

This clone was detected only a few times. The chain links TRDV1 to TRDJ1; 9 bases map to TRDD3. Germline lookup yields CDR1 TSWWSYY and CDR2 QGS. V was pared by 1 base and J by 3 bases, with 12 bases of the junction left unmatched. This CDR3 is 18 amino acids long. CDR3 protein: CALGEQYGSWGMADKLIF. CDR3 in DNA: TGTGCTCTTGGGGAACAATACGGTAGCTGGGGGATGGCCGATAAACTCATCTTT.

This clone was seen more than once but under ten times. V is TRDV1 and J is TRDJ1; TRDD3 agrees at 10 bases. Germline V CDR1 and CDR2: TSWWSYY, QGS. Unmatched junction bases numbered 15, after V lost 5 bases and J lost 0 bases. This CDR3 is built from 19 residues. CDR3 sequence: CALGPPYRGGYGDTDKLIF. DNA of the CDR3: TGTGCTCTTGGGCCCCCCTACCGAGGGGGATACGGAGACACCGATAAACTCATCTTT.

The chain joins TRDV1 to TRDJ1; 9 bases are a match to TRDD3. V was pared by 1 base and J by 0 bases, with 21 bases of the junction left unmatched. Germline CDR1 and CDR2: TSWWSYY and QGS. The CDR3 sequence is 22 residues long. CDR3 DNA: TGTGCTCTTGGGGAACCGGCCTTCCTTCATATTATACTGGGGGACTACACCGATAAACTCATCTTT. Its translation: CALGEPAFLHIILGDYTDKLIF.

V and J are TRDV1 and TRDJ1; 12 bases map to TRDD3. CDR1 and CDR2 from the germline V gene are TSWWSYY and QGS. This CDR3 has 21 amino acids. The V and J ends lost 2 bases and 0 bases, in that order; junction bases with no gene match: 16. In DNA form, the CDR3 reads TGTGCTCTTGGGGAAGGAAAACTCTGGGGGATACGCGAAATTAACACCGATAAACTCATCTTT. Its protein is CALGEGKLWGIREINTDKLIF.

This rearrangement joins TRDV1 to TRDJ1; 11 bases are shared with TRDD3. J was trimmed by 0 bases and V by 0 bases; bases with no gene match: 6. Germline loops: CDR1 TSWWSYY, CDR2 QGS. There are 18 residues in the CDR3. The CDR3 loop reads CALGELMGDTTYTDKLIF. In DNA, the CDR3 is TGTGCTCTTGGGGAACTAATGGGGGATACGACGTACACCGATAAACTCATCTTT.

This clone was detected a few times. This chain links TRDV1 with TRDJ1; 7 bases map to TRDD2. Germline values: CDR1 TSWWSYY, CDR2 QGS. There are 19 residues in the CDR3. V lost 0 bases to trimming and J lost 4 bases; unmatched junction nucleotides: 17. As DNA, the CDR3 is TGTGCTCTTGGGGAACTAGGAGTTCCTACCGCTGGGTTCAGCGATAAACTCATCTTT. Encoded protein: CALGELGVPTAGFSDKLIF.

Concerning this clone itself: Other DNA sequences in the same sample also yield this CDR3. V is TRDV1 and J is TRDJ1, with D tentatively TRDD3 (6 bases). This CDR3 comprises 22 residues. Germline CDR1 reads TSWWSYY; CDR2 reads QGS. V lost 3 bases and J lost 0, with 32 bases in between. In DNA, the CDR3 is TGTGCTCTTGGGGATACTGGACTGGGTGATCCACGCGATTCCCTGTACACCGATAAACTCATCTTT. It yields the protein CALGDTGLGDPRDSLYTDKLIF.

The V call is TRDV1, the J call TRDJ1; 12 positions agree with TRDD3. CDR3 size: 16 residues. Germline CDR1 TSWWSYY, CDR2 QGS. J gave up 4 bases and V 5 bases, and 8 bases lay outside the gene matches. The CDR3, as DNA: TGTGCTCTTGGGCCATACTGGGGGATACCAATCGATAAACTCATCTTT. Protein product: CALGPYWGIPIDKLIF.

This chain links TRDV1 with TRDJ1; 9 positions match TRDD2. Germline V CDR1 and CDR2: TSWWSYY, QGS. The ends lost 2 bases at V and 0 bases at J; junction bases unmatched: 25. The CDR3 is 23 amino acids. The CDR3 loop reads CALGESRTFLRRLVNPYTDKLIF. Here the CDR3 DNA reads TGTGCTCTTGGGGAATCTAGGACCTTCCTACGAAGGTTAGTGAACCCCTACACCGATAAACTCATCTTT.

This clone was counted only a few times. The gene calls are TRDV1 and TRDJ1, with 9 bases aligning to TRDD2. The CDR3 is made up of 22 amino acids. From germline, CDR1 is TSWWSYY and CDR2 QGS. V lost 4 bases and J lost 0; bases outside the gene matches: 24. CDR3 residues: CALGAQPSYLSWGLAYTDKLIF. The CDR3 DNA sequence: TGTGCTCTTGGGGCCCAACCTTCCTACTTATCCTGGGGGCTCGCCTACACCGATAAACTCATCTTT.

This chain links TRDV1 with TRDJ1; TRDD3 agrees at 8 bases. V shed 0 bases and J 0 bases; nucleotides not matched to a gene: 15. CDR1 and CDR2 from the germline V gene are TSWWSYY and QGS. The CDR3 runs to 20 residues. In DNA form, the CDR3 reads TGTGCTCTTGGGGAACTTACGGCTGAGTACTGGGGGTTTTACACCGATAAACTCATCTTT. Amino acids: CALGELTAEYWGFYTDKLIF.

This rearrangement joins TRDV1 to TRDJ1, with 12 bases matching TRDD3. The germline V gene has CDR1 TSWWSYY and CDR2 QGS. The CDR3 is 21 residues long. Trimming removed 1 base from V and 1 base from J; junction bases left unmatched: 16. The CDR3 DNA is TGTGCTCTTGGGGAACCTGGTTTTATCCTCTGGGGGATACGGGGCACCGATAAACTCATCTTT. Amino acid sequence: CALGEPGFILWGIRGTDKLIF.

This clone was counted between two and nine times. The V gene is TRDV2, the J gene TRDJ1; 13 nucleotides agree with TRDD3. This CDR3 has 19 amino acids. The V segment lost 0 bases and the J segment 0 bases; nucleotides outside the gene matches: 9. The V gene's germline CDR1 is GEAIGNYY and CDR2 EKD. The CDR3 reads CACDTLYWGIRKYTDKLIF. CDR3 bases: TGTGCCTGTGACACCCTTTACTGGGGGATACGCAAGTACACCGATAAACTCATCTTT.

The V gene is TRDV1, the J gene TRDJ1, with 9 bases fitting TRDD3. The CDR3 runs to 18 residues. The germline V gene encodes CDR1 TSWWSYY and CDR2 QGS. V was pared by 0 bases and J by 8 bases, with 16 bases of the junction left unmatched. CDR3 loop: CALGELPILRTGGLKLIF. In DNA, the CDR3 is TGTGCTCTTGGGGAACTACCTATCCTCCGTACTGGGGGACTCAAACTCATCTTT.

V usage is TRDV1 and J usage is TRDJ1; TRDD3 matches 12 bases. CDR1 is TSWWSYY, CDR2 QGS, per germline. V lost 1 base, J lost 3 bases, and 21 bases stayed unmatched. The CDR3 runs to 22 residues. In DNA, the CDR3 is TGTGCTCTTGGGGAACGACCGATGTCGCCCTTCTGGGGGATACGCGGCGCCGATAAACTCATCTTT. Its protein product is CALGERPMSPFWGIRGADKLIF.

This clone was detected a few times. This sequence joins TRDV1 and TRDJ1; 8 bases line up with TRDD3. Germline CDR1 and CDR2: TSWWSYY and QGS. This CDR3 region has 18 residues. Losses at the gene ends were 6 bases for V and 0 bases for J; bases not matched to a gene: 15. CDR3 nucleotide sequence: TGTGCTCTTGGACTACTACAACTGGGGGCCCCGTACACCGATAAACTCATCTTT. The encoded protein is CALGLLQLGAPYTDKLIF.